The rows below give T cell receptor beta chains drawn from one sample of a study of shared clonotypes between healthy human individuals. TCRdb's table, derived via immunoSEQ multiplex PCR, lists solely in-frame clones and lacks some. This table holds 2 million to 3 million clones, approximately 94% found once. The sequenced material came from naive CD4+ T cells from PBMCs. The source of these receptors is a man aged 18-30 years in good health. Some clones in this sample may be carry-over from other donors' samples. CDR3s include the opening cysteine and the closing phenylalanine or tryptophan. The D gene is left open where the match is weak. Clone size appears in some rows only: once, few, many, or a class for an expanded clone.

TGTGCCAGCAGCTTACGACAGGAAGAGACCCAGTACTTC	CASSLRQEETQYF	TRBV7-9	NA	TRBJ2-5	NA
TGCAGCGTTGGAGGGCAAGTCTCCGGAAAACTGTTTTTT	CSVGGQVSGKLFF	TRBV29-1	once	TRBJ1-4	NA
TGCGCCAGCAGCTCAGGGACAGGGAACACTGAAGCTTTCTTT	CASSSGTGNTEAFF	TRBV5-1	few	TRBJ1-1	TRBD1
TGTGCCAGCTCCCCTGAACGCCGGACCTCCTACAATGAGCAGTTCTTC	CASSPERRTSYNEQFF	TRBV21-1	few	TRBJ2-1	NA
TGTGCCAGCAGCCAAGTCGGGGGCCGGGCCACTGAAGCTTTCTTT	CASSQVGGRATEAFF	TRBV14	NA	TRBJ1-1	NA
TGTGCCAGCGTCAAGGCCCCCTCCAACACTGAAGCTTTCTTT	CASVKAPSNTEAFF	TRBV28	NA	TRBJ1-1	NA
TGTGCCAGCAGCCCAACGACAGGTCGCAATCAGCCCCAGCATTTT	CASSPTTGRNQPQHF	TRBV7-8	once	TRBJ1-5	NA
TGTGCCAGCAGTTTATTTCGGAGGGGGCCCAATCAGCCCCAGCATTTT	CASSLFRRGPNQPQHF	TRBV28	NA	TRBJ1-5	TRBD1
TGTGCCAGCAGTGCGACTAGCAATCAGCCCCAGCATTTT	CASSATSNQPQHF	TRBV6-1	NA	TRBJ1-5	NA
TGCAGCGTTTCAGGGAGGTGGGAGACCCAGTACTTC	CSVSGRWETQYF	TRBV29-1	NA	TRBJ2-5	NA
TGTGCCAGCAGCTTTATGACAGTCGAGCAGTACTTC	CASSFMTVEQYF	TRBV7-8	NA	TRBJ2-7	NA
TGTGCCAGCACCACGGGACTAGGAACAGATACGCAGTATTTT	CASTTGLGTDTQYF	TRBV2	NA	TRBJ2-3	TRBD2
TGCGCCAGCAGCTTCGGGGTGAATCAGCCCCAGCATTTT	CASSFGVNQPQHF	TRBV5-1	NA	TRBJ1-5	NA
TGTGCCAGCAGCGCCGAAGGGGGAGGATCTAGCACAGATACGCAGTATTTT	CASSAEGGGSSTDTQYF	TRBV9	NA	TRBJ2-3	NA
TGCGCCAGCAGCATCGGGCCTCAGGGATTTGATGACACTGAAGCTTTCTTT	CASSIGPQGFDDTEAFF	TRBV5-1	NA	TRBJ1-1	NA
TGTGCCAGCAGCTTACTTGGCTCGAGCAATGAGCAGTTCTTC	CASSLLGSSNEQFF	TRBV7-3	NA	TRBJ2-1	NA
TGCGCCAGCAGCGAAGCGGGATTAATTCCGGACGAGCAGTACTTC	CASSEAGLIPDEQYF	TRBV5-1	NA	TRBJ2-7	TRBD2
TGTGCCTGGAGCAGGGGGGTCGGCAATCAGCCCCAGCATTTT	CAWSRGVGNQPQHF	TRBV30	NA	TRBJ1-5	TRBD1
TGTGCCAGCAGCCCCCGGACAGGGTGGAATGGCTACACCTTC	CASSPRTGWNGYTF	TRBV7-9	NA	TRBJ1-2	TRBD1
TGTGCCAGCAGCCCCCCCGCTAGCGGGAGGGCCGTAAAGCAGTTCTTC	CASSPPASGRAVKQFF	TRBV9	NA	TRBJ2-1	TRBD2
TGTGCCAGCAGCCAGGGGCGGGGGTACACTGAAGCTTTCTTT	CASSQGRGYTEAFF	TRBV27	NA	TRBJ1-1	NA
TGTGCCTGGAGTCCGGGATGGCCCGGCTATATCGCTAATGAAAAACTGTTTTTT	CAWSPGWPGYIANEKLFF	TRBV30	NA	TRBJ1-4	NA
TGCGCCAGCAGCGTCGGGAGCGTCGCAGATACGCAGTATTTT	CASSVGSVADTQYF	TRBV5-1	once	TRBJ2-3	NA
TGCAGCGTTGAAGAACAGAGGTGGGCAGCCCCAGATACGCAGTATTTT	CSVEEQRWAAPDTQYF	TRBV29-1	NA	TRBJ2-3	NA
TGTGCCAGTAATCCTGAAGGCTGGGCCAACGTCCTGACTTTC	CASNPEGWANVLTF	TRBV19	NA	TRBJ2-6	NA
TGCGCCAGCAGCTTGGAGACGGGCCAAGAGACCCAGTACTTC	CASSLETGQETQYF	TRBV5-1	NA	TRBJ2-5	NA
TGTGCCAGCAGTTCCGGCGGCCGGGGAGTATACAATGAGCAGTTCTTC	CASSSGGRGVYNEQFF	TRBV6-5	NA	TRBJ2-1	NA
TGTGCCTGGAGTGTACTATGGGGGAACACCGGGGAGCTGTTTTTT	CAWSVLWGNTGELFF	TRBV30	NA	TRBJ2-2	NA
TGCGCCAGCAGCCAAGTCACACTCCAGAGTCTCTCTGGAAACACCATATATTTT	CASSQVTLQSLSGNTIYF	TRBV4-1	NA	TRBJ1-3	NA